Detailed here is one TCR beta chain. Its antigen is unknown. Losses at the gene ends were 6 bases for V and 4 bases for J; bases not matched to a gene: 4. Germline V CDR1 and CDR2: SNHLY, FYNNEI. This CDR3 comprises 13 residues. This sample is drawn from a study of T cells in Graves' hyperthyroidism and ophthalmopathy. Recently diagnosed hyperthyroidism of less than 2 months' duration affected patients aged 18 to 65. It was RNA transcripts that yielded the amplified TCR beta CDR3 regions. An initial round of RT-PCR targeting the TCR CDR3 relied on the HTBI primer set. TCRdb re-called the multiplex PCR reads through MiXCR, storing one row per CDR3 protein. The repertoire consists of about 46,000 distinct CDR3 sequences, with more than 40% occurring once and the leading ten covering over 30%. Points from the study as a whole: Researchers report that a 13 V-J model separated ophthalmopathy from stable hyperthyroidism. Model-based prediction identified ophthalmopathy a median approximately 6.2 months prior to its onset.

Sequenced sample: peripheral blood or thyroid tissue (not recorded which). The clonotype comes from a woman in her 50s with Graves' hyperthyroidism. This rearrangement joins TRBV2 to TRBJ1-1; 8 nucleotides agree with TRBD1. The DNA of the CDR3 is TGTGCCAGCAGCCAGGGGGCTGGCACTGAAGCTTTCTTT. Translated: CASSQGAGTEAFF.